The 32 T cell receptor beta chains reported below all come from one sample, sequenced in a study of T-cell memory formation after mild COVID-19. TCRdb itself ran the 5' RACE reads through MiXCR, one entry per CDR3 protein. The table includes around 410,000 distinct CDR3 sequences, less than 25% detected once. The specimen sequenced was PBMCs or a T cell subset sorted from them (not recorded which). The receptors originated from an adult woman who had mild COVID-19 (a few samples of this study predate the infection). Cell type and time point are not known.

This clonotype appeared a few times. The chain employs TRBV6-5 and TRBJ1-4; weak D call: TRBD1 (6 bases). Germline loops: CDR1 MNHEY, CDR2 SVGAGI. Trimming cost V 2 bases and J 6 bases, with 13 bases left between them. The CDR3 has 15 amino acids. The CDR3 loop reads CASSYKSGVDEKLFF. The CDR3 coding sequence is TGTGCCAGCAGTTACAAGTCAGGGGTAGATGAAAAACTGTTTTTT.

This clonotype was detected a few times. The rearrangement joins TRBV27 to TRBJ2-3; maybe TRBD1 (7 bases). The germline V and J ends were trimmed by 6 bases and 1 base, with 14 bases remaining between them. The CDR3 consists of 15 residues. CDR1 and CDR2 (germline): MNHEY, SMNVEV (reference sequence). The DNA of the CDR3 is TGTGCCAGCAGCCGGGGGACAGCTCGCACAGATACGCAGTATTTT. Encoded protein: CASSRGTARTDTQYF.

DNA for the CDR3: TGTGCCAGCACCTATATGGAGTGGGGGGATGGCTACACCTTC. Residues: CASTYMEWGDGYTF. This rearrangement joins TRBV2 to TRBJ1-2; weak D call: TRBD1 (5 bases). Germline V gives CDR1 SNHLY, CDR2 FYNNEI. This CDR3 contains 14 residues. V dropped 7 bases and J dropped 6 bases, with 18 bases sitting between them.

V is TRBV5-1 and J is TRBJ2-5; 7 bases fit TRBD1. J was trimmed by 2 bases and V by 5 bases; bases with no gene match: 9. The CDR3 is 15 residues long. Germline values: CDR1 SGHRS, CDR2 YFSETQ. CDR3 loop: CASSIPPGQQETQYF. CDR3 sequence (DNA): TGCGCCAGCAGTATCCCCCCGGGACAGCAAGAGACCCAGTACTTC.

In DNA form, the CDR3 reads TGTGCCAGCAGTGATGGGGTCAGATCCCCCTACAATGAGCAGTTCTTC. Protein sequence: CASSDGVRSPYNEQFF. The genes are TRBV6-1 and TRBJ2-1; D gene ambiguous. The germline V and J ends were trimmed by 3 bases and 2 bases, with 14 bases remaining between them. CDR3 length: 16 residues. CDR1 is MNHNS, CDR2 SASEGT, per germline.

The chain has TRBV12-3 or TRBV12-4 and TRBJ1-2; D is perhaps TRBD1 (6 bases). Trimming shortened V by 5 bases and J by 0 bases, and 22 bases separated the two germline ends. The CDR3 extends over 18 amino acids. Here the CDR3 reads CASSSRGATFPTNYGYTF. Here the CDR3 DNA reads TGTGCCAGCAGTAGCAGGGGAGCCACCTTCCCTACTAACTATGGCTACACCTTC.

The rearrangement links TRBV19 to TRBJ2-7; D could derive from TRBD1 or TRBD2 (5 bases each). The germline gives CDR1 LNHDA, CDR2 SQIVND (reference sequence). The CDR3 sequence is 14 residues long. Trimming shortened V by 3 bases and J by 3 bases, and 12 bases separated the two germline ends. CDR3 sequence reads: CASSMGEGDYEQYF. CDR3 DNA sequence: TGTGCCAGTAGTATGGGGGAAGGGGACTACGAGCAGTACTTC.

This clonotype appeared a few times. The chain carries TRBV7-2 and TRBJ2-7; tentative D call: TRBD1 (5 bases). This CDR3 comprises 16 residues. Germline loops: CDR1 SGHTA, CDR2 FQGNSA. Trimming left V 1 base short and J 3 bases short, with 16 bases between. CDR3: CASSLEGMGNSYEQYF. In DNA form, the CDR3 reads TGTGCCAGCAGCTTAGAGGGGATGGGGAATAGCTACGAGCAGTACTTC. Looking up the rest from reference TRBV7-2 and TRBJ2-7 gives the full variable domain: GAGVSQSPSNKVTEKGKDVELRCDPISGHTALYWYRQSLGQGLEFLIYFQGNSAPDKSGLPSDRFSAERTGGSVSTLTIQRTQQEDSAVYLCASSLEGMGNSYEQYFGPGTRLTVT.

The chain carries TRBV5-4 and TRBJ2-5; maybe TRBD2 (6 bases). CDR3 length: 16 amino acids. Germline CDR1 reads SGHNT; CDR2 reads YYREEE (reference sequence). With 4 bases removed from V and 3 bases from J, the gap between germline ends came to 19 bases. CDR3 region: CASSLPGAWAEETQYF. The CDR3 DNA follows: TGTGCCAGCAGCCTGCCGGGAGCCTGGGCGGAAGAGACCCAGTACTTC.

This clonotype was seen at least ten times. In DNA, the CDR3 is TGTGCCAGCAGCAATCCGCGGGTAGGGGGCACTGAAGCTTTCTTT. As protein: CASSNPRVGGTEAFF. V gene TRBV7-2 combines with J gene TRBJ1-1, with D possibly being TRBD1 (6 bases). The CDR3 runs to 15 residues. Trimming cost V 5 bases and J 4 bases, with 17 bases left between them. Germline assignment: CDR1 SGHTA and CDR2 FQGNSA.

This clonotype has more than one count but fewer than ten. The chain carries TRBV12-3 or TRBV12-4 and TRBJ1-2, with D possibly being TRBD1 (5 bases). Trimming cost V 2 bases and J 8 bases, with 12 bases left between them. The CDR3 has 13 amino acids. The CDR3 bases are TGTGCCAGCAGTTTAAGGGCAGGGCACGGCTACACCTTC. It specifies CASSLRAGHGYTF.

The V and J genes are TRBV20-1 and TRBJ2-1, with 8 bases identical to TRBD2. The CDR3 sequence is 13 residues long. V lost 2 bases, J lost 4 bases, and 1 base stayed unmatched. Germline V gives CDR1 DFQATT, CDR2 SNEGSKA (reference sequence). CDR3 nucleotide sequence: TGCAGTGCTAGACGCGGGGGGTACAATGAGCAGTTCTTC. It is translated as CSARRGGYNEQFF.

This clonotype was counted a few times. V usage is TRBV29-1 and J usage is TRBJ2-1, with D perhaps matching TRBD1 (6 bases). CDR3 length: 14 residues. Trimming took 6 bases from V and 4 from J, leaving 16 bases between them. Per germline, CDR1 SQVTM and CDR2 ANQGSEA. The CDR3 here is CSVTTGPRYNEQFF. As DNA, the CDR3 is TGCAGCGTGACGACAGGCCCCAGGTACAATGAGCAGTTCTTC.

In its sample, this clonotype was seen once. The genes are TRBV7-9 and TRBJ1-6; no clear D gene. The V gene lost 4 bases and the J gene lost 16 bases, with 17 bases spanning the gap. This CDR3 has 13 amino acids. CDR1 is SEHNR, CDR2 FQNEAQ, per germline (reference sequence). The CDR3 region is CASSSTLDGLLHF. CDR3 sequence (DNA): TGTGCCAGCAGCTCCACTCTGGACGGTTTGCTCCACTTT.

The rearrangement uses TRBV4-1 and TRBJ2-7; perhaps TRBD2 as D (6 bases). CDR1 and CDR2 from the germline V gene are MGHRA and YSYEKL. Trimming pared 0 bases from V and 3 bases from J, leaving 24 bases between. The CDR3 runs to 19 residues. The chain's CDR3 is CASSQDPNMGLGGIYEQYF. CDR3 nucleotides: TGCGCCAGCAGCCAAGACCCGAATATGGGGCTTGGCGGGATCTACGAGCAGTACTTC.

V is TRBV5-4 and J is TRBJ2-1; D is unclear. The germline V and J ends were trimmed by 0 bases and 10 bases, with 5 bases remaining between them. Germline loops: CDR1 SGHNT, CDR2 YYREEE (reference sequence). The CDR3 totals 11 residues. The CDR3 DNA is TGTGCCAGCAGCTTGGTACAAGAGCAGTTCTTC. It codes for CASSLVQEQFF.

This clonotype was seen just once. The CDR3 DNA is TGTGCCAGCAGCACTTTCCAACACGGACAGGCTGGAAACACCATATATTTT. This sequence encodes CASSTFQHGQAGNTIYF. V usage is TRBV5-4 and J usage is TRBJ1-3, with 7 nucleotides matching TRBD1. This CDR3 has 17 amino acids. Germline lookup yields CDR1 SGHNT and CDR2 YYREEE (reference sequence). The ends lost 4 bases at V and 2 bases at J; junction bases unmatched: 12.

This chain links TRBV12-3 or TRBV12-4 with TRBJ2-3; D is perhaps TRBD2 (5 bases). This CDR3 contains 13 residues. V lost 8 bases to trimming and J lost 2 bases, with 11 bases between them. The CDR3 region is CASDRDATDTQYF. As DNA, the CDR3 is TGTGCCAGCGACCGGGATGCCACAGATACGCAGTATTTT.

The J gene is TRBJ2-5, the V gene TRBV20-1, with D possibly being TRBD2 (6 bases). The CDR3 extends over 14 amino acids. V was cut by 4 bases and J by 5 bases, with 17 bases left in between. Germline V gene data show CDR1 as DFQATT and CDR2 as SNEGSKA (reference sequence). CDR3 in amino acids: CSATILARGETQYF. The DNA of the CDR3 is TGCAGTGCTACGATCCTGGCCCGGGGGGAGACCCAGTACTTC.

The V gene is TRBV29-1, the J gene TRBJ1-2; D may be TRBD1 (6 bases). CDR1 SQVTM and CDR2 ANQGSEA come from the germline V gene. The CDR3 extends over 13 amino acids. V was shortened by 6 bases and J by 8 bases, with 19 bases between the two germline ends. This CDR3 is CSVGPPQGYGYTF. Written as DNA, the CDR3 is TGCAGCGTGGGTCCTCCACAGGGTTACGGCTACACCTTC.

This clonotype came up many times. CDR3 residues: CASSLGIASSLLPGELFF. The DNA for the CDR3 is TGCGCCAGCAGCTTGGGAATAGCCTCTAGTCTATTACCCGGGGAGCTGTTTTTT. This sequence joins TRBV5-1 and TRBJ2-2, with D unclear. Germline V gene data show CDR1 as SGHRS and CDR2 as YFSETQ. V lost 0 bases and J 6 bases, leaving 21 bases between the germline ends. This CDR3 is 18 amino acids long. The full variable domain, in which reference TRBV5-1 and TRBJ2-2 provide the parts outside the CDR3, is KAGVTQTPRYLIKTRGQQVTLSCSPISGHRSVSWYQQTPGQGLQFLFEYFSETQRNKGNFPGRFSGRQFSNSRSEMNVSTLELGDSALYLCASSLGIASSLLPGELFFGEGSRLTVL.

There are a few counts of this clonotype. Here the CDR3 DNA reads TGTGCCATCAAAAAGCCGTCCGACACCGGGGAGCTGTTTTTT. Its protein is CAIKKPSDTGELFF. V gene TRBV10-3 combines with J gene TRBJ2-2, with D unresolved. Trimming removed 7 bases at V and 3 bases at J, with 12 bases between. The CDR3 contains 14 residues. CDR1 is ENHRY, CDR2 SYGVKD, per germline.

This clonotype was observed a handful of times. The rearrangement uses TRBV6-2 or TRBV6-3 and TRBJ1-1; TRBD1 might be the D (5 bases). Germline CDR1 reads MNHEY; CDR2 reads SVGEGT. Trimming pared 0 bases from V and 6 bases from J, leaving 11 bases between. CDR3 length: 14 residues. This chain's CDR3 is CASSYSGWTPEAFF. CDR3 nucleotide sequence: TGTGCCAGCAGTTACTCAGGTTGGACACCTGAAGCTTTCTTT.

This clonotype has a count of ten or more. The rearrangement uses TRBV3-1 and TRBJ2-7; 7 nucleotides match TRBD2. The junction had 3 bases not matched to a gene; V was cut back by 1 base and J by 3 bases. The CDR3 has 14 amino acids. CDR1 is LGHDT, CDR2 YNNKEL, per germline (reference sequence). The DNA for the CDR3 is TGTGCCAGCAGCCAAGTGGGACTACTCTACGAGCAGTACTTC. Translating it yields CASSQVGLLYEQYF.

J is TRBJ2-3 and V is TRBV24-1, with 8 bases aligning to TRBD2. The CDR3 contains 16 residues. The J segment lost 1 base and the V segment lost 4 bases, leaving 6 bases of the junction unmatched. Germline CDR1 KGHDR, CDR2 SFDVKD. The CDR3 DNA follows: TGTGCCACCAGTGAGAGCGGGAGTGGGGGCACAGATACGCAGTATTTT. Translated, it gives CATSESGSGGTDTQYF.

This clonotype was counted between two and nine times. The chain couples TRBV11-2 to TRBJ2-7; no reliable D call. The CDR3 loop spans 14 amino acids. Germline V CDR1 and CDR2: SGHAT, FQNNGV. V was pared by 5 bases and J by 1 base, with 12 bases between. The CDR3 sequence: CASSPIYGSYEQYF. The CDR3 DNA sequence: TGTGCCAGCAGCCCAATCTACGGGTCCTACGAGCAGTACTTC.

Only a few counts were recorded for this clonotype. The chain has TRBV6-1 and TRBJ1-1; perhaps TRBD1 as D (6 bases). Trimming left V 7 bases short and J 5 bases short, with 14 bases between. CDR3 length equals 13 residues. Germline CDR1 reads MNHNS; CDR2 reads SASEGT. Here the CDR3 DNA reads TGTGCCAGCAACTCAGGGGTAGGGACTGAAGCTTTCTTT. It yields the protein CASNSGVGTEAFF.

V is TRBV6-2 or TRBV6-3 and J is TRBJ2-2, with 9 bases identical to TRBD2. There are 15 residues in the CDR3. After removal of 2 bases from V and 7 bases from J, the junction contained 5 bases not matched to a gene. The V gene's germline CDR1 is MNHEY and CDR2 SVGEGT. CDR3 protein: CASSYGTSRVGELFF. CDR3 in DNA: TGTGCCAGCAGTTACGGGACTAGCAGGGTCGGGGAGCTGTTTTTT.

There are a few counts of this clonotype. CDR3 residues: CASSRRDRGESEQFF. CDR3 bases: TGTGCCAGCAGTCGACGGGACAGGGGAGAGAGTGAGCAGTTCTTC. This chain links TRBV11-2 with TRBJ2-1, with 10 bases matching TRBD1. Germline CDR1 is SGHAT and CDR2 is FQNNGV. The length of the CDR3 is 15 residues. Trimming cost V 6 bases and J 9 bases; bases outside gene matches: 11.

The table lists this clonotype with a few counts. The chain carries TRBV12-3 or TRBV12-4 and TRBJ1-1, with D perhaps matching TRBD1 (5 bases). V lost 6 bases and J lost 4, with 15 bases in between. This CDR3 contains 14 residues. CDR3 sequence: CASRSGTLITEAFF. CDR3 sequence (DNA): TGTGCCAGCAGATCCGGGACCCTTATCACTGAAGCTTTCTTT.

This clonotype appeared a few times. The chain recombines TRBV6-6 with TRBJ2-4, with D tentatively TRBD1 (5 bases). The ends were cut back, 4 bases at V and 3 bases at J, with 22 bases in the middle. The CDR3 totals 18 residues. Germline-derived CDR1 and CDR2 are MNHNY and SVGAGI (reference sequence). DNA for the CDR3: TGTGCCAGCAGTTTCCCAATGGCTCAGTGGGGCGGCAAAAACATTCAGTACTTC. Protein: CASSFPMAQWGGKNIQYF.

This clonotype was seen only a few times. The chain recombines TRBV7-2 with TRBJ1-2, with a weak D call TRBD1 (6 bases). This CDR3 has 15 residues. V lost 7 bases, J lost 0 bases, and 15 bases lay in between. Germline lookup yields CDR1 SGHTA and CDR2 FQGNSA. CDR3 amino acids: CASTPGGPANYGYTF. As DNA, the CDR3 is TGTGCCAGCACACCCGGGGGGCCGGCTAACTATGGCTACACCTTC.